This T cell receptor beta chain originates from a study of blood T cell repertoires in COVID-19. Whole-study context: Italy, Spain and the United States were the sources of the convalescent and acute COVID-19 samples. PBMCs, B-cell-depleted T cells, or T cells were the source of the cDNA or gDNA that made up the material.

Per the authors' pipeline: It was from reference gene primer amplification that nucleated cell counts were estimated. TCRdb keeps only in-frame clones here, not all; method: immunoSEQ multiplex PCR. V, J and clone size are those of that table, while D and trimming were read from the DNA. In the table there are about 100,000 clones, about 91% of which are singletons. What was sequenced was peripheral blood. The receptor's source is a man aged 50 or older with active or convalescent COVID-19.

This CDR3 reads CASSENGHPRDTIYF. In DNA, the CDR3 is TGCGCCAGCAGCGAGAACGGACACCCCCGGGACACCATATATTTT. The J gene is TRBJ1-3, the V gene TRBV4-3; tentative D call: TRBD1 (5 bases). V lost 5 bases and J 8 bases, leaving 19 bases between the germline ends. Germline values: CDR1 LGHNA, CDR2 YSLEER. This CDR3 comprises 15 residues.